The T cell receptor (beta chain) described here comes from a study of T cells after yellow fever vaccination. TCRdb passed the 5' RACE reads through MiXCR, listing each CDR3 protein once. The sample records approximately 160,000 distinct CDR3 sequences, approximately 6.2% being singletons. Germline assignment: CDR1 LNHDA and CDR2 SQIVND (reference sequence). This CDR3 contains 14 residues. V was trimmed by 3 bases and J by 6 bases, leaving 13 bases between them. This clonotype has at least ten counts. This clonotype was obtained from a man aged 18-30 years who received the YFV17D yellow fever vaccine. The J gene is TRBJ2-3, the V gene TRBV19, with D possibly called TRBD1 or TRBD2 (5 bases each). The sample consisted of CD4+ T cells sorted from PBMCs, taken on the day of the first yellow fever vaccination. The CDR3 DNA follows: TGTGCCAGTAGTATCGCCGGGGCGGCGGATACGCAGTATTTT. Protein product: CASSIAGAADTQYF.